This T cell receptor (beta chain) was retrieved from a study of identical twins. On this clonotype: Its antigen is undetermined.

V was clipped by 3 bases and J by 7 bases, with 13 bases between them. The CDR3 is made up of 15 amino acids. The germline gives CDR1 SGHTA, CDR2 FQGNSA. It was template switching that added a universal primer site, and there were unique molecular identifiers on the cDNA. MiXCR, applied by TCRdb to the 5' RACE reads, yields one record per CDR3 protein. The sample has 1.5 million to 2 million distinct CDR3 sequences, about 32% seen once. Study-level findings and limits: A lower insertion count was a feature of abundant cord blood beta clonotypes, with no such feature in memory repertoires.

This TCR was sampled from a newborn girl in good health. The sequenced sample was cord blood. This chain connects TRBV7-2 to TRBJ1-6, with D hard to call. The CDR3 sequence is CASSFWTSSNSPLHF. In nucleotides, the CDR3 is TGTGCCAGCAGCTTCTGGACTTCGTCCAATTCACCCCTCCACTTT.